The source of this T cell receptor beta chain is a study of T cells in Graves' hyperthyroidism and ophthalmopathy. Trimming took off 1 base at V and 3 bases at J, with 12 bases between the two ends. The CDR3 loop spans 15 amino acids. Looked up from germline, CDR1 is LNHDA and CDR2 is SQIVND (reference sequence). Broader study findings: Most thyroid clonotypes expanded above 0.001 were also detected in blood.

It was RNA transcripts that yielded the amplified TCR beta CDR3 regions. The study used the HTBI primer set for a first-round RT-PCR of the TCR CDR3. MiXCR was run by TCRdb on the multiplex PCR reads, yielding one entry per CDR3 protein. The sample has 600,000 or so distinct CDR3 sequences, 14% seen once; the top ten hold roughly 7%. Ophthalmopathy cases scored 3 or more on the Clinical Activity Score and 4 or more on NOSPECS grade, with duration below 3 months. Patients having uncontrolled infection, another autoimmune disease, pregnancy or lactation were not included. An approximately 9.8 ml volume of fresh peripheral blood provided the PBMCs. With respect to this clonotype: Antigen unknown.

This chain uses TRBV19 with TRBJ2-5; D unclear. This sequence originates from a young woman with Graves' ophthalmopathy. Sequencing used blood. The CDR3 bases are TGTGCCAGTAGTATAGTAGGGCAAAGGAAAGAGACCCAGTACTTC. It yields the protein CASSIVGQRKETQYF.